Each of the 21 T cell receptor beta chains below was sequenced from the same sample in a study of blood T cells in healthy people across ages. Primed by a sample-barcoded 5' primer and a J-beta primer mix, a second PCR proceeded for 7 to 11 cycles. TCRdb processed the 5' RACE reads anew with MiXCR; each CDR3 protein has one entry. The sample has some 780,000 distinct CDR3 sequences; 45% to 70% are singletons. Input material: blood. The receptors here all came from a man aged 35-49 years in good health.

Only a few counts were recorded for this clonotype. J is TRBJ2-3 and V is TRBV12-3 or TRBV12-4, with D unresolved. This CDR3 is built from 18 residues. Trimming pared 4 bases from V and 5 bases from J, leaving 25 bases between. In DNA, the CDR3 is TGTGCCAGCAGTTCCGGAATTGTTCGGGTGGCGGCCCAAGATACGCAGTATTTT. Translating it yields CASSSGIVRVAAQDTQYF.

DNA for the CDR3: TGCGCCAGCAGCGGTAACAGGGTCTACGAGCAGTTCTTC. Residues: CASSGNRVYEQFF. J is TRBJ2-1 and V is TRBV5-1, with a tentative D call TRBD1 (6 bases). V was trimmed by 4 bases and J by 10 bases, leaving 15 bases between them. CDR3 length: 13 amino acids. CDR1 is SGHRS and CDR2 is YFSETQ in the germline V gene.

Only a few counts were recorded for this clonotype. The chain uses TRBV27 and TRBJ2-1; tentative D call: TRBD1 (5 bases). Trimming pared 1 base from V and 6 bases from J, leaving 10 bases between. The CDR3 is 14 residues long. Germline CDR1 reads MNHEY; CDR2 reads SMNVEV (reference sequence). The chain's CDR3 is CASSLYSRANEQFF. In nucleotides, the CDR3 is TGTGCCAGCAGTTTATATTCCAGGGCCAATGAGCAGTTCTTC.

This chain links TRBV29-1 with TRBJ2-7; TRBD2 aligns across 7 bases. Germline assignment: CDR1 SQVTM and CDR2 ANQGSEA. This CDR3 region has 15 residues. Trimming cost V 2 bases and J 3 bases; bases outside gene matches: 10. The CDR3 is CSVESFWGGGYEQYF. The CDR3 nucleotides read TGCAGCGTTGAAAGTTTCTGGGGGGGTGGCTACGAGCAGTACTTC.

This clonotype was observed a handful of times. The chain has TRBV12-3 or TRBV12-4 and TRBJ2-3; D perhaps matches TRBD2 (6 bases). The V and J ends lost 6 bases and 5 bases respectively, with 18 bases between them. The CDR3 length is 15 residues. CDR3 nucleotide sequence: TGTGCCAGCAGCTCCACTAGCTCGGGCAGAGATACGCAGTATTTT. It encodes CASSSTSSGRDTQYF.

The V gene is TRBV20-1, the J gene TRBJ1-5, with a weak D call TRBD1 (6 bases). V lost 4 bases and J 2 bases, leaving 15 bases between the germline ends. The V gene's germline CDR1 is DFQATT and CDR2 SNEGSKA (reference sequence). The CDR3 length is 15 residues. This chain's CDR3 is CSATPGGGGNQPQHF. The CDR3 nucleotides read TGCAGTGCTACCCCCGGAGGGGGTGGCAATCAGCCCCAGCATTTT.

The genes are TRBV2 and TRBJ2-4; tentative D call: TRBD2 (5 bases). The J call is doubtful: the DNA matches TRBJ2-7 better. This CDR3 has 13 amino acids. From germline, CDR1 is SNHLY and CDR2 FYNNEI. The CDR3 reads CASSPQLGYEQYF. In DNA form, the CDR3 reads TGTGCCAGCAGCCCGCAACTAGGGTACGAGCAGTACTTC.

A few counts support this clonotype. The chain combines TRBV6-2 or TRBV6-3 with TRBJ1-2; 11 positions agree with TRBD1. V was clipped by 6 bases and J by 8 bases; unmatched bases: 8. Germline CDR1 and CDR2: MNHEY and SVGEGT. The length of the CDR3 is 14 residues. This CDR3 is CASSPGQGAPGYTF. The CDR3 region has the DNA TGTGCCAGCAGCCCCGGACAGGGGGCGCCGGGCTACACCTTC.

In its sample, this clonotype was seen a few times. The chain has TRBV10-3 and TRBJ2-3; D is unclear. The germline V gene encodes CDR1 ENHRY and CDR2 SYGVKD. The CDR3 covers 14 residues. V was trimmed by 6 bases and J by 1 base, leaving 11 bases between them. CDR3 DNA: TGTGCCATCAGATTAGGGCTCGGCACAGATACGCAGTATTTT. Residues: CAIRLGLGTDTQYF.

The chain links TRBV3-1 to TRBJ2-1, with TRBD2 identical over 14 bases. V was clipped by 5 bases and J by 0 bases; unmatched bases: 9. The CDR3 sequence is 19 residues long. In germline, CDR1 is LGHDT, CDR2 YNNKEL (reference sequence). As DNA, the CDR3 is TGTGCCAGCAGCTGGGGACTAGCGGGGGAAGGGTCCTCCTACAATGAGCAGTTCTTC. Translation: CASSWGLAGEGSSYNEQFF.

This clonotype appeared a single time. V and J are TRBV9 and TRBJ2-7; D unresolved. Germline V gives CDR1 SGDLS, CDR2 YYNGEE. V lost 4 bases to trimming and J lost 4 bases, with 12 bases between them. The CDR3 has 13 amino acids. In DNA, the CDR3 is TGTGCCAGCAGCCAAGACTGGGGATACGAGCAGTACTTC. This sequence encodes CASSQDWGYEQYF.

V usage is TRBV24-1 and J usage is TRBJ1-1; D gene ambiguous. The CDR3 runs 15 residues. V lost 3 bases and J lost 4, with 14 bases in between. Germline CDR1 reads KGHDR; CDR2 reads SFDVKD. CDR3: CATSDPSSGGTEAFF. The CDR3 DNA reads TGTGCCACCAGTGATCCCTCATCCGGAGGCACTGAAGCTTTCTTT.

CDR3 protein: CASSQGTGRENSPLHF. The DNA for the CDR3 is TGTGCCAGCAGCCAAGGAACAGGGCGGGAGAATTCACCCCTCCACTTT. The rearrangement joins TRBV16 to TRBJ1-6; the D gene is possibly TRBD1 (6 bases). The CDR3 extends over 16 amino acids. V lost 2 bases and J 7 bases, leaving 15 bases between the germline ends. Germline-derived CDR1 and CDR2 are KGHSY and FQNENV.

The chain recombines TRBV5-1 with TRBJ1-2; D possibly corresponds to TRBD1 (5 bases). The CDR3 is 15 residues long. The germline gives CDR1 SGHRS, CDR2 YFSETQ. The V gene lost 4 bases and the J gene lost 0 bases, with 13 bases spanning the gap. CDR3 residues: CASSLDGAPNYGYTF. In DNA form, the CDR3 reads TGCGCCAGCAGCCTGGACGGGGCTCCTAACTATGGCTACACCTTC.

The J gene is TRBJ2-7, the V gene TRBV20-1; possible D gene TRBD2, 6 bases. The CDR3 runs 14 residues. Germline V gene lookup returns CDR1 DFQATT and CDR2 SNEGSKA (reference sequence). Trimming took off 3 bases at V and 3 bases at J, with 15 bases between the two ends. The CDR3: CSASAETDYYEQYF. The CDR3 DNA reads TGCAGTGCTAGCGCTGAGACGGACTACTACGAGCAGTACTTC.

The J gene is TRBJ2-2, the V gene TRBV5-6, with D perhaps TRBD1 (6 bases). The germline gives CDR1 SGHDT, CDR2 YYEEEE. The CDR3 runs to 15 residues. V gave up 4 bases and J gave up 6 bases, with 16 bases separating them. CDR3 in DNA: TGTGCCAGCAGCCCTACAGGGCAAATTGCCGGGGAGCTGTTTTTT. Protein: CASSPTGQIAGELFF.

This chain links TRBV29-1 with TRBJ2-7; 10 bases fit TRBD2. The CDR3 spans 18 residues. CDR1 is SQVTM and CDR2 is ANQGSEA in the germline V gene. J gave up 7 bases and V 8 bases, and 26 bases lay outside the gene matches. The CDR3 DNA sequence: TGCAGCTCTGCCCCCCTAGCGGGAGTGACTAGCTCCTACAATGAGCAGTACTTC. It specifies CSSAPLAGVTSSYNEQYF.

This clonotype showed up just once. The chain joins TRBV12-3 or TRBV12-4 to TRBJ1-2; a weak D match, TRBD1 (5 bases). This CDR3 has 15 amino acids. V was clipped by 7 bases and J by 0 bases, with 15 bases between them. The CDR3 loop is CASNFRQLSNYGYTF. The CDR3 nucleotides read TGTGCCAGCAATTTCAGACAGCTGTCTAACTATGGCTACACCTTC.

The CDR3 bases are TGTGCCAGCAGTTTAGGGCAGGGGGACGAAAAACTGTTTTTT. This sequence encodes CASSLGQGDEKLFF. V usage is TRBV12-3 or TRBV12-4 and J usage is TRBJ1-4; TRBD1 aligns across 7 bases. The CDR3 runs 14 residues. After removal of 1 base from V and 8 bases from J, the junction contained 4 bases not matched to a gene.

The table lists this clonotype with many counts. V gene TRBV7-9 combines with J gene TRBJ2-7, with a tentative D call TRBD2 (7 bases). The V end lost 5 bases, the J end lost 4 bases, and 24 bases lay between the germline ends. The CDR3 runs to 17 residues. Germline loops: CDR1 SEHNR, CDR2 FQNEAQ (reference sequence). The CDR3: CASSLRTAGSPTYEQYF. For the CDR3, the DNA is TGTGCCAGCAGCCTTCGGACAGCGGGGAGCCCGACGTACGAGCAGTACTTC.

The rearrangement links TRBV7-2 to TRBJ2-3; D not resolved. V dropped 3 bases and J dropped 1 base, with 8 bases sitting between them. Looked up from germline, CDR1 is SGHTA and CDR2 is FQGNSA. This CDR3 spans 14 amino acids. CDR3 sequence: CASSLELGTDTQYF. CDR3 bases: TGTGCCAGCAGCTTGGAGCTAGGCACAGATACGCAGTATTTT.